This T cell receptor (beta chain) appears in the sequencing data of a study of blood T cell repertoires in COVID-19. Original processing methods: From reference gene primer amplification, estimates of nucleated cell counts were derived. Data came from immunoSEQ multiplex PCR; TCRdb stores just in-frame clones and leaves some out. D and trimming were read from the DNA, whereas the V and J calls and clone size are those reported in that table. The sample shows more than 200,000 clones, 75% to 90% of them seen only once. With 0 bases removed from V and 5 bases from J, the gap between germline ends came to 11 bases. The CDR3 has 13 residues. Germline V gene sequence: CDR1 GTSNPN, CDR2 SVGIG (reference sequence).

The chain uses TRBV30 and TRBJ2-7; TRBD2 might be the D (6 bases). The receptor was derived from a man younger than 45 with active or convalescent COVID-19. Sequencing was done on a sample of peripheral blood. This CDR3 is CAWSVLGGNEQYF. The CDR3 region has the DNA TGTGCCTGGAGTGTACTCGGAGGGAACGAGCAGTACTTC.